These 5 T cell receptor beta chains originate from one sample sequenced in a study of cytomegalovirus exposure and HLA in healthy donors. The PCR made use of 60 Vbeta and 13 Jbeta primers. Some clones are missing from TCRdb's copy, which holds only in-frame ones; the method was immunoSEQ multiplex PCR. The top ten hold 9.7% of the sample, which has about 160,000 clones, around 80% seen once. Material: PBMCs. These receptors were collected from a young man in good health and CMV-seropositive.

This clone was picked up one time. The CDR3 here is CASSLGDSINQPQHF. The CDR3 DNA reads TGCGCCAGCAGCCTCGGGGATAGTATCAATCAGCCCCAGCATTTT. This chain links TRBV5-1 with TRBJ1-5; D is unclear. The CDR3 totals 15 residues. From germline, CDR1 is SGHRS and CDR2 YFSETQ. V was pared by 4 bases and J by 3 bases, with 14 bases between. The whole variable domain, filled in from reference TRBV5-1 and TRBJ1-5, reads KAGVTQTPRYLIKTRGQQVTLSCSPISGHRSVSWYQQTPGQGLQFLFEYFSETQRNKGNFPGRFSGRQFSNSRSEMNVSTLELGDSALYLCASSLGDSINQPQHFGDGTRLSIL.

Only one count was recorded for this clone. The genes are TRBV27 and TRBJ2-1; the match to TRBD1 covers 9 bases. The CDR3 totals 15 residues. Germline-derived CDR1 and CDR2 are MNHEY and SMNVEV (reference sequence). Trimming removed 4 bases from V and 4 bases from J; junction bases left unmatched: 5. In DNA form, the CDR3 reads TGTGCCAGCAGTTCCGACAGGGGGATGTACAATGAGCAGTTCTTC. This translates into CASSSDRGMYNEQFF.

V and J are TRBV7-2 and TRBJ1-1; D may be TRBD1 (5 bases). The CDR3 spans 14 residues. Germline CDR1 and CDR2: SGHTA and FQGNSA. Trimming cost V 2 bases and J 0 bases, with 7 bases left between them. CDR3: CASSLPGVNTEAFF. DNA for the CDR3: TGTGCCAGCAGCTTACCGGGGGTGAACACTGAAGCTTTCTTT.

The CDR3 here is CASSSLRAKGTEAFF. In DNA form, the CDR3 reads TGTGCCAGCAGCTCTCTCAGGGCTAAAGGCACTGAAGCTTTCTTT. V usage is TRBV13 and J usage is TRBJ1-1, with D tentatively TRBD1 (5 bases). Germline V gene sequence: CDR1 PRHDT, CDR2 FYEKMQ (reference sequence). Trimming took 4 bases from V and 4 from J, leaving 16 bases between them. The CDR3 is made up of 15 amino acids.

This sequence joins TRBV6-5 and TRBJ2-7; 11 positions agree with TRBD1. The germline CDR1 and CDR2 sequences are MNHEY and SVGAGI. CDR3 size: 14 residues. The J segment lost 5 bases and the V segment lost 6 bases, leaving 6 bases of the junction unmatched. The CDR3 DNA reads as TGTGCCAGCAGAAGCGGACAGGGGGCGGACGAGCAGTACTTC. This encodes CASRSGQGADEQYF.